The T cell receptor beta chain under discussion was sequenced for a study of blood T cell repertoires in COVID-19 (dated by TCRdb to 2019 to 2021). Regarding the study in general: Collaborator samples came from the United States, Italy and Spain and covered acute and convalescent phases of COVID-19. The prospective study material was composed of cDNA or gDNA derived from T cells, B-cell-depleted T cells, or PBMCs. The sample metadata nearly always contained a de-identified subject ID, COVID-19 status, age in years and sex. Samples were obtained from the ongoing ImmuneRACE study (first 160 participants) and from over 1,000 subjects provided by 6 global collaborators. HLA class I and class II types, where available, came from metadata supplied by the sample provider rather than from assay-based typing. The dataset comprised deeply sampled blood TCRbeta repertoires from subjects exposed to, actively infected with, or recovered from COVID-19. The repertoires were released in a freely available public database intended as a resource for research on the immune response to SARS-CoV-2. The paper as a whole reports these results and caveats: The quantity of clinical and demographic metadata differed by source and by participant and was supplied without curation.

TCRbeta CDR3 regions were amplified from genomic DNA by means of the immunoSEQ Assay, a bias-controlled multiplex PCR. As for the authors' bioinformatics: The number of nucleated cells in each sample was estimated from the amplification of reference gene primers within the assay. To quantify the absolute abundance of each unique TCRbeta CDR3 rearrangement, sequence reads were collapsed and filtered. For each sample, productive Simpson clonality was calculated as the square root of Simpson's diversity index across productive rearrangements. As stored in TCRdb, this immuneACCESS dataset retains in-frame rearrangements with V and J assigned. A fraction of the clones does not appear; measured against another copy, unresolved V genes explain less than half of the discrepancy, and the remainder lacks a known reason. The V and J calls and clone size are taken from that table; D and trimming were inferred from the DNA. The sample table contains 180,000 or so clones; only one count was recorded for roughly 90% of them. The biggest ten clones account for about 6.7% of the sample.

A note on this clone: Its antigen specificity is not known. No much larger clone is present one base from it, and per-base qualities are unavailable.

Each collaborating institution followed its own protocols to collect whole blood in K2EDTA tubes. For TCRbeta analysis, collaborators shipped samples in one of three forms: frozen whole blood, isolated PBMCs, or DNA extracted from either of those sample types. Reading the germline V gene gives CDR1 SGHRS and CDR2 YFSETQ. A distance of 6 bases separates the germline ends of V and J, which lose 5 bases and 0 bases respectively. Spanning cysteine to phenylalanine, the CDR3 consists of 13 amino acids. Solely the CDR3 DNA is kept, with 39 bases framed from the first base. The receptor comes from a man aged 40-55 years with acute or convalescent COVID-19. What was sequenced was peripheral blood. In this chain, TRBV5-1 is recombined with TRBJ1-5; the D gene cannot be named for sure. In nucleotide form, the sequence is TGCGCCAGCAGTCCAGATAGCAATCAGCCCCAGCATTTT. It specifies CASSPDSNQPQHF.